This T cell receptor beta chain was observed in a study of CD8 T cells in Susac syndrome. RNA, at 0.5 to 1 ug, was reverse transcribed with random hexamers. TCRdb re-analysed the immunoSEQ multiplex PCR reads in MiXCR, keeping a single row per CDR3 protein. The sample yields under 350,000 distinct CDR3 sequences, roughly nine tenths seen once. Sequencing of TCR beta was performed on blood CD8+ and CD4+ T cells. The multiple sclerosis control cohort comprised treatment-naive individuals presenting with stable or active relapsing-remitting disease. This clonotype has only a few counts. The CDR3 totals 14 residues. V was cut by 2 bases and J by 2 bases, with 7 bases left in between.

Material: CD4+ T cells from PBMCs. This receptor was obtained from a human donor with multiple sclerosis. This chain links TRBV12-3 or TRBV12-4 with TRBJ1-5; D is undetermined. The CDR3, as DNA: TGTGCCAGCAGTTTAACCCCGGGCAATCAGCCCCAGCATTTT. Amino acids: CASSLTPGNQPQHF.